This T cell receptor beta chain was found in a study of OX40 agonist ivuxolimab in advanced cancers. Study summary: Patients undergoing dose escalation presented with hepatocellular carcinoma, melanoma, renal cell or head and neck cancer. The study, taken as a whole, reports: The authors also found low normalized T-cell clonal expansion in some nonresponders. With doses of 0.1 to 3.0 mg/kg, CD4+ and CD8+ blood T cells had undergone clonal expansion by week 6.

Some clones are missing from TCRdb's copy, which holds only in-frame ones; the method was immunoSEQ multiplex PCR. The table has about 48,000 clones, around 88% seen once. Concerning this clone itself: What it binds is unknown.

The germline V and J ends were trimmed by 6 bases and 2 bases, with 22 bases remaining between them. CDR3 length: 18 residues. Per germline, CDR1 SNHLY and CDR2 FYNNEI. This receptor was taken from an adult with an advanced solid tumor such as melanoma, head and neck, liver or kidney cancer. The source was CD4+ or CD8+ T cells sorted from blood, collected in a trial of the OX40 agonist ivuxolimab. The V gene is TRBV2, the J gene TRBJ1-4; D possibly corresponds to TRBD1 (5 bases). The CDR3 region has the DNA TGTGCCAGCAGGCTTGGCAGGGCAGAAATCCCGACTAATGAAAAACTGTTTTTT. Protein sequence: CASRLGRAEIPTNEKLFF.